This is a list of T cell receptor beta chains from one sample in a study of cytomegalovirus exposure and HLA in healthy donors. Profiled with immunoSEQ multiplex PCR; TCRdb holds only in-frame clones, not every one. The table lists approximately 150,000 clones, more than 75% of them singletons, with roughly 3.1% in the top ten. The sequencing input was PBMCs. The receptors originated from a man younger than 30 in good health and CMV-seropositive. CDR3s include the opening cysteine and the closing phenylalanine or tryptophan. A D gene is named only where the DNA matches it firmly. The size entry is marked missing in some rows and otherwise reads once, few, many or a size class.

>TRBJ2-2|TRBV9|NA|NA
CASSEPGGELFF
TGTGCCAGCAGCGAGCCGGGCGGGGAGCTGTTTTTT
>TRBJ1-3|TRBV29-1|NA|TRBD1
CSVGDSRNTIYF
TGCAGCGTGGGGGACAGTAGAAACACCATATATTTT
>TRBJ2-1|TRBV5-4|NA|NA
CASSLDATSRPFF
TGTGCCAGCAGCCTCGACGCGACTAGTCGTCCGTTCTTC
>TRBJ2-7|TRBV10-2|NA|NA
CASSESWTEEQYF
TGCGCCAGCAGTGAGTCCTGGACAGAGGAGCAGTACTTC
>TRBJ2-3|TRBV27|NA|TRBD2
CASSAVAGGTDTQYF
TGTGCCAGCAGTGCGGTAGCGGGAGGAACAGATACGCAGTATTTT
>TRBJ1-4|TRBV4-2|NA|NA
CASSQETGGDEKLFF
TGTGCCAGCAGCCAAGAAACAGGCGGGGATGAAAAACTGTTTTTT
>TRBJ1-5|TRBV18|NA|NA
CASSPAGWNQPQHF
TGTGCCAGCTCACCGGCAGGGTGGAATCAGCCCCAGCATTTT
>TRBJ2-7|TRBV19|NA|TRBD2
CASSHGLAYEQYF
TGTGCCAGTAGTCATGGACTAGCCTACGAGCAGTACTTC
>TRBJ2-3|TRBV18|few|TRBD2
CASSGETSGVTDTQYF
TGTGCCAGCTCAGGGGAGACTAGCGGAGTCACAGATACGCAGTATTTT
>TRBJ2-1|TRBV6-1|NA|NA
CASSFLWSNEQFF
TGTGCCAGCAGCTTTTTGTGGAGCAATGAGCAGTTCTTC